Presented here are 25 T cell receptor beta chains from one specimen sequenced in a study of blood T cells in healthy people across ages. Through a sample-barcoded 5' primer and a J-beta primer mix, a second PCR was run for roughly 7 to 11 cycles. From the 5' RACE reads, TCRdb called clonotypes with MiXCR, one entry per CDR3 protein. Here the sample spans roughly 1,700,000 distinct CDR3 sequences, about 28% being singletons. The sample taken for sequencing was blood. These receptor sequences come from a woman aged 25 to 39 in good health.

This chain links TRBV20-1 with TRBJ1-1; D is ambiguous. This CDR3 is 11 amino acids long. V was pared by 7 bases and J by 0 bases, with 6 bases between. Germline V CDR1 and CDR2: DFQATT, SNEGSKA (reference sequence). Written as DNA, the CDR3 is TGCAGTGTACTCATGAACACTGAAGCTTTCTTT. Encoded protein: CSVLMNTEAFF.

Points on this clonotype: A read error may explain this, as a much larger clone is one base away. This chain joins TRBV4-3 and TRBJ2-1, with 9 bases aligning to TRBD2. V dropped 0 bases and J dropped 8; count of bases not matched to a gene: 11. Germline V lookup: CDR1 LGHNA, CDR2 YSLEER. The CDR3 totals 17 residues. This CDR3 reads CASSQDRGLAGYDEQFF. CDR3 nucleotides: TGCGCCAGCAGCCAAGATCGCGGGCTAGCGGGGTACGATGAGCAGTTCTTC.

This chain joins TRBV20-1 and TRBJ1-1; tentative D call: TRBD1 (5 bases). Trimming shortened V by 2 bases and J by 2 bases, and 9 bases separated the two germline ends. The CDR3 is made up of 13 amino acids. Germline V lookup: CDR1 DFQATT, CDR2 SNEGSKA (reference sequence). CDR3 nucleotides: TGCAGTGCTAGATCGACAGACAACACTGAAGCTTTCTTT. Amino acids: CSARSTDNTEAFF.

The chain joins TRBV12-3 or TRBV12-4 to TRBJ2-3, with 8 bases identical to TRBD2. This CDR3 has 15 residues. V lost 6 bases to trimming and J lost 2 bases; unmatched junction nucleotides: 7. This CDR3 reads CASSDTGLDTDTQYF. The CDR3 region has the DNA TGTGCCAGCAGCGATACGGGACTAGACACAGATACGCAGTATTTT.

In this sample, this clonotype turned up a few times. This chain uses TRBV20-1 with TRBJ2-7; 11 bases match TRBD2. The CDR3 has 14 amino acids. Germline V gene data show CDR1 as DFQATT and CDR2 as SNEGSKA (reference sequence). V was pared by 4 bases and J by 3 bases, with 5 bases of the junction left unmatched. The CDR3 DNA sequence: TGCAGTGCTACGATAACTAGCGGGAGCTACGAGCAGTACTTC. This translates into CSATITSGSYEQYF.

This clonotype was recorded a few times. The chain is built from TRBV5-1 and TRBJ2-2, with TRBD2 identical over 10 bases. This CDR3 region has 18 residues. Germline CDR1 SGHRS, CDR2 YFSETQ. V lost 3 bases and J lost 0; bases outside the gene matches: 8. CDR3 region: CASSSAWTSGSNTGELFF. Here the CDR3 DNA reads TGCGCCAGCAGCTCAGCGTGGACTAGCGGTTCGAACACCGGGGAGCTGTTTTTT.

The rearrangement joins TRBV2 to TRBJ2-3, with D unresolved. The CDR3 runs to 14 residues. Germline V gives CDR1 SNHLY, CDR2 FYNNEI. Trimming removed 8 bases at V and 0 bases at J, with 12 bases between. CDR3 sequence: CASGEDRSTDTQYF. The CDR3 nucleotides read TGTGCCAGCGGCGAGGACCGAAGCACAGATACGCAGTATTTT.

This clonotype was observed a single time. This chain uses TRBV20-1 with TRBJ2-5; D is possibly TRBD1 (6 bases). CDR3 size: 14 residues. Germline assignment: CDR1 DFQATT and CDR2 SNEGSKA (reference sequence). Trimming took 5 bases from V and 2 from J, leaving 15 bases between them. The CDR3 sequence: CSAGLGATQETQYF. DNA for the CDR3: TGCAGTGCTGGACTGGGGGCTACACAAGAGACCCAGTACTTC.

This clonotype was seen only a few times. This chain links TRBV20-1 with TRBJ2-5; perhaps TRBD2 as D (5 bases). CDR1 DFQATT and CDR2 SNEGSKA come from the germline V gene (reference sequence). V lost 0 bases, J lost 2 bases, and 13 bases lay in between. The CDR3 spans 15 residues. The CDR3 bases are TGCAGTGCTAGAGATCGGAGGAGCTCACAAGAGACCCAGTACTTC. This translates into CSARDRRSSQETQYF.

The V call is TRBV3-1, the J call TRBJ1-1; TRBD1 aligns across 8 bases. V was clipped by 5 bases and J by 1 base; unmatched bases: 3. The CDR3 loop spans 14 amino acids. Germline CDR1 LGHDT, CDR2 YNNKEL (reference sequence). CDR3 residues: CASSTGQENTEAFF. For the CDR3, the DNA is TGTGCCAGCAGCACGGGACAGGAGAACACTGAAGCTTTCTTT.

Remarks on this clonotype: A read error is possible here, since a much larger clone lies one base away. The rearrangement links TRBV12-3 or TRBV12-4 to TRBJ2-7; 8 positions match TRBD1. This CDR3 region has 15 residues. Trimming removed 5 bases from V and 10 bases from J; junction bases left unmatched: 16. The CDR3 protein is CASSQSQGGWEPQYF. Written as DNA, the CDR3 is TGTGCCAGCAGTCAATCACAGGGGGGCTGGGAGCCCCAGTACTTC.

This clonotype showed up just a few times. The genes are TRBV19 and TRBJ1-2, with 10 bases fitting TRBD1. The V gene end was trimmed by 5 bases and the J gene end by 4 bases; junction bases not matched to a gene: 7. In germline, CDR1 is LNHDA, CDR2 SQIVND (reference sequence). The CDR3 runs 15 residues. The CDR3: CASSARDRGVYGYTF. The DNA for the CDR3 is TGTGCCAGTAGTGCCCGGGACAGGGGAGTCTATGGCTACACCTTC.

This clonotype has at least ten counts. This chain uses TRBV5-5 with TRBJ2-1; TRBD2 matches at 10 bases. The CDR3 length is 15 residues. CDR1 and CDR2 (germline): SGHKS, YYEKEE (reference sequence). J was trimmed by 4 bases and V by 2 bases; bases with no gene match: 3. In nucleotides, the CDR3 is TGTGCCAGCAGCTTATGGACTAGCGGATACAATGAGCAGTTCTTC. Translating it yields CASSLWTSGYNEQFF.

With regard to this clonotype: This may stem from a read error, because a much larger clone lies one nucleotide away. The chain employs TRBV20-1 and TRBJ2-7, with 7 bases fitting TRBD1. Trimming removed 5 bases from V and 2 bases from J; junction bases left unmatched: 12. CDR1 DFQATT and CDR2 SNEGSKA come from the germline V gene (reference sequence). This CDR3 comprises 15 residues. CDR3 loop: CSAFPADRETYEQYF. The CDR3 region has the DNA TGCAGTGCTTTTCCCGCAGACAGGGAGACCTACGAGCAGTACTTC.

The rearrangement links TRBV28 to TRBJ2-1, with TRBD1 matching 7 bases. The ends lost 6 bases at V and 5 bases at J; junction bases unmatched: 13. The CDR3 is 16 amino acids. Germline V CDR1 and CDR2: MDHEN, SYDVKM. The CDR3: CASRAQGKTSDNEQFF. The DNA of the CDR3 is TGTGCCAGCAGGGCACAGGGGAAGACATCGGACAATGAGCAGTTCTTC.

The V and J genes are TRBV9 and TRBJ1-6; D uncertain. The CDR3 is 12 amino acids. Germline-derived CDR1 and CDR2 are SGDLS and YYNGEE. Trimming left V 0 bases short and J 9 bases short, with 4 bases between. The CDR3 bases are TGTGCCAGCAGCGTAGGGAGTTCACCCCTCCACTTT. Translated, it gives CASSVGSSPLHF.

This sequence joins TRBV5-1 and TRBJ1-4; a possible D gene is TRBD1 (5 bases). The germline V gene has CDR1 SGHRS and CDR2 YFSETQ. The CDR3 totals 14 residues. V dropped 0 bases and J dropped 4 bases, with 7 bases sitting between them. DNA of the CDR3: TGCGCCAGCAGCTTGGAGGGACTTAATGAAAAACTGTTTTTT. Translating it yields CASSLEGLNEKLFF.

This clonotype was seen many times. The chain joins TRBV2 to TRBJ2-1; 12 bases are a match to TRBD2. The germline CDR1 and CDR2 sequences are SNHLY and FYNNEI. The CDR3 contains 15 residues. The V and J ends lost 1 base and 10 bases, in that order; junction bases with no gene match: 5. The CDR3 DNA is TGTGCCAGCAGTGAAGAGGCTAGCGGGGGGGGAGAGCAGTTCTTC. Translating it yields CASSEEASGGGEQFF.

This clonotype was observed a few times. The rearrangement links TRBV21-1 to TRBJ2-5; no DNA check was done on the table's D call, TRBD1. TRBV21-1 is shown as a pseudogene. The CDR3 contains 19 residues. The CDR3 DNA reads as TGTGCCAGCAGCAAACCGAAATTACTCTTGTCCGGGAGTCAAGAGACCCAGTACTTC. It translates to CASSKPKLLLSGSQETQYF.

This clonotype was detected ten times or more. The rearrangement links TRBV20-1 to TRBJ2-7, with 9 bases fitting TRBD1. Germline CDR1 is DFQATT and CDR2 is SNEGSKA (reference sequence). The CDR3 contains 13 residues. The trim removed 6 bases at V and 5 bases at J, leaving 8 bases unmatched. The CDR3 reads CSAADRGSHEQYF. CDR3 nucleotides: TGCAGTGCCGCCGACAGGGGGTCCCACGAGCAGTACTTC.

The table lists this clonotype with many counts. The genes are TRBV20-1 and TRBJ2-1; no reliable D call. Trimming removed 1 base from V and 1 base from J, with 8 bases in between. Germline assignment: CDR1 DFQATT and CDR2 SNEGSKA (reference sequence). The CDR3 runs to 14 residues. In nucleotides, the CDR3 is TGCAGTGCTAGAGTTGTTGGTTCCTACAATGAGCAGTTCTTC. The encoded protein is CSARVVGSYNEQFF.

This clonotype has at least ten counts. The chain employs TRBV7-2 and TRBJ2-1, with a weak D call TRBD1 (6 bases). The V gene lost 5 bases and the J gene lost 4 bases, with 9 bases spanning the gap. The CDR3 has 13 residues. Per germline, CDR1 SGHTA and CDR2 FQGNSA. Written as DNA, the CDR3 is TGTGCCAGCAGCGCCGGGACATACAATGAGCAGTTCTTC. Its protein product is CASSAGTYNEQFF.

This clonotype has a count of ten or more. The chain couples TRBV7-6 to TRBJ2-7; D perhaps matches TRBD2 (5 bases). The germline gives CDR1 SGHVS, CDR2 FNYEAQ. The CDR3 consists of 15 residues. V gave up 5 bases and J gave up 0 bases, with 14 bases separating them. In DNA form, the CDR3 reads TGTGCCAGCAGCCCCCTCCCGGGAACCTCCTACGAGCAGTACTTC. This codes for CASSPLPGTSYEQYF.

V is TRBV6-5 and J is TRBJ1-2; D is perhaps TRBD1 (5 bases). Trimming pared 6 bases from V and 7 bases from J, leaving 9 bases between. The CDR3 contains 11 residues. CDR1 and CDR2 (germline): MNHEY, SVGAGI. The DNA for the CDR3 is TGTGCCAGCAGGCAGGGAACTGGCTACACCTTC. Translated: CASRQGTGYTF.

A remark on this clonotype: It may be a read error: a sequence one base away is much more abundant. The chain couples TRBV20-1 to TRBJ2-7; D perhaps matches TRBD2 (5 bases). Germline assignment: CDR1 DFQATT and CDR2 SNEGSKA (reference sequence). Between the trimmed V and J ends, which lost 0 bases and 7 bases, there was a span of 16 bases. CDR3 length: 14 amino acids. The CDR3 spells CSARDPRTSNEQYF. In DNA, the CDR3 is TGCAGTGCTAGAGATCCAAGGACTTCCAATGAGCAGTACTTC.